A selection of T cell receptor beta chains follows, all from one sample in a study of CD8 T cells in Susac syndrome. TCRdb itself ran the immunoSEQ multiplex PCR reads through MiXCR, one entry per CDR3 protein. Among 90,000 to 110,000 distinct CDR3 sequences, around 95% were seen once, and the ten largest hold about 0.1%. The sample consisted of CD4+ T cells from PBMCs. The receptors originated from a human donor in good health. The CDR3 runs from the conserved cysteine through the conserved F or W. A D gene is named only where the DNA matches it firmly. The size field is filled for only some rows; it gives once, few, many or a size class.

TRBJ2-3 | once | TRBV4-3 | TRBD2 | TGCGCCAGCAGCCAAGAAACTAGCGGGAGGGGGTTGACAGATACGCAGTATTTT | CASSQETSGRGLTDTQYF
TRBJ1-4 | . | TRBV6-5 | . | TGTGCCAGCAGTTACTCTGGCCGCCCGACAGCTAATGAAAAACTGTTTTTT | CASSYSGRPTANEKLFF
TRBJ2-7 | . | TRBV5-1 | . | TGCGCCAGCGGTCCAGGGTCAGGCTACGAGCAGTACTTC | CASGPGSGYEQYF
TRBJ2-1 | . | TRBV18 | TRBD1 | TGTGCCAGCTCACCCGGGACAGGGGGTCGGAATGAGCAGTTCTTC | CASSPGTGGRNEQFF
TRBJ1-2 | . | TRBV6-5 | . | TGTGCCAGCAGTTACACCCTCACAAAAAACTATGGCTACACCTTC | CASSYTLTKNYGYTF
TRBJ2-3 | . | TRBV5-4 | TRBD1 | TGTGCCAGCAGACTGGACAGGACTAGCACAGATACGCAGTATTTT | CASRLDRTSTDTQYF
TRBJ1-3 | . | TRBV30 | . | TGTGCCTGGAGAGGCAGCCTGGGCAGAGGAAACACCATATATTTT | CAWRGSLGRGNTIYF
TRBJ2-3 | . | TRBV5-1 | TRBD2 | TGCGCCAGCAGCTCCCCGGGACTAGCGGGGGGGCAGGATACGCAGTATTTT | CASSSPGLAGGQDTQYF
TRBJ2-5 | . | TRBV12-3/TRBV12-4 | . | TGTGCCAGCAGTTTCAACAGCCAAGAGACCCAGTACTTC | CASSFNSQETQYF
TRBJ2-7 | . | TRBV5-1 | . | TGCGCCAGCAGCTTCACCAGCTCCTACGAGCAGTACTTC | CASSFTSSYEQYF
TRBJ1-5 | . | TRBV30 | TRBD1 | TGTGCCTGGAGCCGGGACAGTGGGCAGCCCCAGCATTTT | CAWSRDSGQPQHF
TRBJ2-1 | . | TRBV4-1 | TRBD2 | TGCGCCAGCAGCCAGCGAGCCGGGACTAGCACGAATGAGCAGTTCTTC | CASSQRAGTSTNEQFF
TRBJ2-2 | . | TRBV20-1 | TRBD1 | TGCAGTGCGTCAAGGGACAGTACTACCGGGGAGCTGTTTTTT | CSASRDSTTGELFF
TRBJ1-6 | . | TRBV7-3 | . | TGTGCCAGCAGCGGCGGACGGATTAATTCACCCCTCCACTTT | CASSGGRINSPLHF
TRBJ1-4 | . | TRBV28 | TRBD1 | TGTGCCAGCAGTCTACCCGGACAGGGGGGTGAAAAACTGTTTTTT | CASSLPGQGGEKLFF
TRBJ2-5 | . | TRBV18 | . | TGTGCCAGCTCATCGGGCCTAGGGGAGACCCAGTACTTC | CASSSGLGETQYF
TRBJ2-3 | . | TRBV6-5 | . | TGTGCCAGCAGGCGGGACCCCACAGATACGCAGTATTTT | CASRRDPTDTQYF
TRBJ2-7 | . | TRBV28 | . | TGTGCCAGCAGTGGGGACAATGACGAGCAGTACTTC | CASSGDNDEQYF
TRBJ2-7 | . | TRBV10-3 | . | TGTGCCATCAGTGAGCTAGAGGCGGGCGAGCAGTACTTC | CAISELEAGEQYF
TRBJ2-1 | . | TRBV4-1 | TRBD2 | TGCGCCAGCAGCCAGCGTAGCGGGGGTAATGAGCAGTTCTTC | CASSQRSGGNEQFF
TRBJ2-7 | . | TRBV5-1 | TRBD1 | TGCGCCAGCAGCTTGGCACCCGGGACAGGGGTGTACGAGCAGTACTTC | CASSLAPGTGVYEQYF
TRBJ2-4 | . | TRBV3-1 | . | TGTGCCAGCAGCCAAATACAACTAGCCAAAAACATTCAGTACTTC | CASSQIQLAKNIQYF
TRBJ1-2 | . | TRBV29-1 | . | TGCAGCGTTGCCCGGTGGATAGGGGGGCTGGTGGGCTACACCTTC | CSVARWIGGLVGYTF
TRBJ1-5 | . | TRBV23-1 | . | TGCGCCAGCAGTCAAAGGCTCCAGCATTTT | CASSQRLQHF
TRBJ2-5 | . | TRBV9 | TRBD1 | TGTGCCAGCAGCCTTCGACAGGGGACCGGGGAGACCCAGTACTTC | CASSLRQGTGETQYF
TRBJ1-2 | . | TRBV3-1 | . | TGTGCCAGCAGCCAAGCGAACGGAGCTAACTATGGCTACACCTTC | CASSQANGANYGYTF
TRBJ1-1 | . | TRBV19 | . | TGTGCCAGTAGTATAGATAGCACTGAAGCTTTCTTT | CASSIDSTEAFF
TRBJ2-3 | . | TRBV9 | . | TGTGCCAGCAGCGTAAGGTCTGAGCGGGGCACAGATACGCAGTATTTT | CASSVRSERGTDTQYF
TRBJ2-5 | . | TRBV12-3/TRBV12-4 | . | TGTGCCAGCAGTTGGAGGGCTCGGCAAGAGACCCAGTACTTC | CASSWRARQETQYF
TRBJ1-1 | . | TRBV5-1 | . | TGCGCCAGCAGCTTTGCCGGGCTCACTGAAGCTTTCTTT | CASSFAGLTEAFF
TRBJ1-2 | once | TRBV5-4 | . | TGTGCCAGCAGCTTGGTGGGATCTAACTATGGCTACACCTTC | CASSLVGSNYGYTF
TRBJ2-5 | once | TRBV6-1 | TRBD2 | TGTGCCAGCAGAACCCCAATAGGGAGGGGACAAGAGACCCAGTACTTC | CASRTPIGRGQETQYF
TRBJ2-6 | . | TRBV7-8 | . | TGTGCCAGCAGCGTGACGAACTCTGGGGCCAACGTCCTGACTTTC | CASSVTNSGANVLTF
TRBJ2-5 | . | TRBV3-1 | . | TGTGCCAGCAGCCAAGGAGGGGCGGTGGAGACCCAGTACTTC | CASSQGGAVETQYF
TRBJ2-1 | . | TRBV6-1 | TRBD1 | TGTGCCAGCAGCCCGACCCAGGGGGACGAGCAGTTCTTC | CASSPTQGDEQFF
TRBJ1-4 | . | TRBV9 | . | TGTGCCAGCAGCGTCCGGGACCAAAATGAAAAACTGTTTTTT | CASSVRDQNEKLFF
TRBJ2-3 | . | TRBV11-2 | . | TGTGCCAGCAGCCCCGCCCCAGGGGTCGGGCAGTATTTT | CASSPAPGVGQYF